The 25 T cell receptor beta chains reported below all come from one sample, sequenced in a study of OX40 agonist ivuxolimab in advanced cancers. Libraries were prepared by immunoSEQ multiplex PCR; TCRdb keeps only in-frame clonotypes and omits some of them. The repertoire includes nearly 85,000 clones, around four fifths of them detected once, and more than 0.75% sits in the top ten. Sample: CD4+ or CD8+ T cells sorted from blood, taken in a trial of the OX40 agonist ivuxolimab. These receptors were collected from an adult with an advanced solid tumor such as melanoma, head and neck, liver or kidney cancer.

V gene TRBV19 combines with J gene TRBJ2-6; D uncertain. Trimming took off 6 bases at V and 0 bases at J, with 15 bases between the two ends. The CDR3 spans 17 residues. CDR1 LNHDA and CDR2 SQIVND come from the germline V gene (reference sequence). The CDR3 DNA reads TGTGCCAGTAGCCCTCCCTTTTTCCGCTCTGGGGCCAACGTCCTGACTTTC. It is translated as CASSPPFFRSGANVLTF.

This clone was counted only a few times. The identical CDR3 is also encoded by other nucleotide sequences in the sample. The rearrangement uses TRBV6-5 and TRBJ2-7; TRBD1 matches 7 bases. The V gene end was trimmed by 5 bases and the J gene end by 3 bases; junction bases not matched to a gene: 7. This CDR3 is built from 14 residues. The germline CDR1 and CDR2 sequences are MNHEY and SVGAGI. The CDR3 loop is CASSRQGGGYEQYF. CDR3 in DNA: TGTGCCAGCAGTAGACAGGGTGGAGGCTACGAGCAGTACTTC.

V and J are TRBV19 and TRBJ2-6; no definite D call. Germline CDR1 reads LNHDA; CDR2 reads SQIVND (reference sequence). Deletions cut 6 bases from V and 0 bases from J, with 21 bases between. The CDR3 is 19 amino acids. Written as DNA, the CDR3 is TGTGCCAGTAGCACCCAGCGCGGCGGAAGGAGCTCTGGGGCCAACGTCCTGACTTTC. Translating it yields CASSTQRGGRSSGANVLTF.

The chain uses TRBV5-6 and TRBJ2-3, with D perhaps TRBD1 (6 bases). Germline CDR1 and CDR2: SGHDT and YYEEEE. The length of the CDR3 is 15 residues. V lost 0 bases, J lost 2 bases, and 10 bases lay in between. The CDR3: CASSLAGTITDTQYF. The CDR3 coding sequence is TGTGCCAGCAGCTTGGCCGGGACAATCACAGATACGCAGTATTTT.

Only a few counts were recorded for this clone. This chain links TRBV19 with TRBJ1-6, with D unclear. CDR3 length equals 13 residues. Germline CDR1 reads LNHDA; CDR2 reads SQIVND (reference sequence). V lost 4 bases, J lost 6 bases, and 7 bases lay in between. The CDR3 spells CASSKELNSPLHF. Written as DNA, the CDR3 is TGTGCCAGTAGTAAAGAACTTAATTCACCCCTCCACTTT.

This chain uses TRBV5-4 with TRBJ2-2; no firm D call. Trimming cost V 1 base and J 1 base, with 11 bases left between them. This CDR3 has 16 amino acids. From germline, CDR1 is SGHNT and CDR2 YYREEE (reference sequence). The CDR3 DNA reads as TGTGCCAGCAGCTTGTTACAAACATTGAACACCGGGGAGCTGTTTTTT. It encodes CASSLLQTLNTGELFF.

V gene TRBV19 combines with J gene TRBJ2-4, with 7 bases fitting TRBD1. CDR1 LNHDA and CDR2 SQIVND come from the germline V gene (reference sequence). V lost 8 bases, J lost 2 bases, and 9 bases stayed unmatched. The CDR3 extends over 15 amino acids. The CDR3 here is CASQEGGYSKNIQYF. CDR3 DNA sequence: TGTGCCAGTCAAGAAGGGGGCTACTCCAAAAACATTCAGTACTTC.

This clone was recorded a few times. The chain uses TRBV18 and TRBJ2-5, with 13 bases matching TRBD2. Germline values: CDR1 KGHSH, CDR2 LQKENI. CDR3 length equals 17 residues. V dropped 1 base and J dropped 3; count of bases not matched to a gene: 5. CDR3 coding DNA: TGTGCCAGCTCACCACTGGAAGGACTAGCGGGGGAAGAGACCCAGTACTTC. It encodes CASSPLEGLAGEETQYF. The complete variable domain, with remaining parts taken from reference TRBV18 and TRBJ2-5, reads NAGVMQNPRHLVRRRGQEARLRCSPMKGHSHVYWYRQLPEEGLKFMVYLQKENIIDESGMPKERFSAEFPKEGPSILRIQQVVRGDSAAYFCASSPLEGLAGEETQYFGPGTRLLVL.

The chain joins TRBV11-3 to TRBJ2-3; 12 bases line up with TRBD2. In germline, CDR1 is SGHNT, CDR2 YENEEA. J lost 4 bases, V lost 5 bases, and 7 bases had no gene match. This CDR3 is built from 16 residues. Written as DNA, the CDR3 is TGTGCCAGCAGCCGGACTAGCGGGGCTCGAGCAGATACGCAGTATTTT. Amino acids: CASSRTSGARADTQYF.

The chain employs TRBV6-1 and TRBJ2-3; TRBD2 aligns across 8 bases. This CDR3 has 17 residues. From germline, CDR1 is MNHNS and CDR2 SASEGT. With 1 base clipped from V and 3 bases from J, the junction kept 9 bases outside the gene matches. The CDR3 DNA is TGTGCCAGCAGTGAAGTGGGCGGGGGGAGAGGGACAGATACGCAGTATTTT. It codes for CASSEVGGGRGTDTQYF.

V and J are TRBV7-2 and TRBJ1-2; no firm D call. V was clipped by 5 bases and J by 8 bases, with 12 bases between them. This CDR3 is 12 amino acids long. From germline, CDR1 is SGHTA and CDR2 FQGNSA. Here the CDR3 DNA reads TGTGCCAGCAGCCCAAACGCGGGGGGCTACACCTTC. Translation gives CASSPNAGGYTF.

CDR3 bases: TGTGCCAGCAGCGGACAGGAGAACACCGGGGAGCTGTTTTTT. As protein: CASSGQENTGELFF. V is TRBV5-4 and J is TRBJ2-2; TRBD1 matches at 7 bases. The CDR3 covers 14 residues. V trimming: 4 bases; J trimming: 1 base; junction bases outside the gene matches: 1. CDR1 SGHNT and CDR2 YYREEE come from the germline V gene (reference sequence).

V gene TRBV11-2 combines with J gene TRBJ1-1, with TRBD1 matching over 7 bases. The CDR3 covers 16 residues. Germline V gives CDR1 SGHAT, CDR2 FQNNGV. The V segment lost 5 bases and the J segment 1 base; nucleotides outside the gene matches: 10. In DNA, the CDR3 is TGTGCCAGCAGCCACAACAGGGGAGGGAAGAACACTGAAGCTTTCTTT. Amino acids: CASSHNRGGKNTEAFF.

The rearrangement links TRBV5-6 to TRBJ1-5; tentative D call: TRBD1 (5 bases). The CDR3 runs to 15 residues. The V end was cut by 6 bases, the J end by 2 bases, with 15 bases between. The germline CDR1 and CDR2 sequences are SGHDT and YYEEEE. CDR3 DNA: TGTGCCAGCAACCGGGGCCGGGGCGGCAATCAGCCCCAGCATTTT. This sequence encodes CASNRGRGGNQPQHF.

The genes are TRBV18 and TRBJ1-5; 7 positions agree with TRBD1. The CDR3 has 15 residues. The V and J ends lost 3 bases and 5 bases, in that order; junction bases with no gene match: 7. Per the germline V gene, CDR1 is KGHSH and CDR2 is LQKENI. The CDR3, as DNA: TGTGCCAGCTCACCCGGACAGGTTGGCTATCAGCCCCAGCATTTT. Amino acid sequence: CASSPGQVGYQPQHF.

The chain joins TRBV5-8 to TRBJ1-1, with D tentatively TRBD1 (6 bases). CDR1 and CDR2 from the germline V gene are SGHTS and YDEGEE. V shed 0 bases and J shed 10 bases, with 19 bases lying between them. The CDR3 has 15 residues. The CDR3 nucleotides are TGTGCCAGCAGCTTGGTGGATGTAGACAGGTGGCGAGCTTTCTTT. It codes for CASSLVDVDRWRAFF.

The CDR3 loop is CASSLQGVGGTEAFF. In DNA form, the CDR3 reads TGTGCCAGCAGTTTACAGGGGGTGGGGGGCACTGAAGCTTTCTTT. The chain recombines TRBV27 with TRBJ1-1, with 7 bases fitting TRBD1. V gave up 2 bases and J gave up 4 bases; unmatched junction bases: 7. CDR3 length: 15 residues. Per the germline V gene, CDR1 is MNHEY and CDR2 is SMNVEV (reference sequence).

The V gene is TRBV7-2, the J gene TRBJ1-5; no clear D. The CDR3 consists of 15 residues. Germline CDR1 SGHTA, CDR2 FQGNSA. The V end lost 5 bases, the J end lost 3 bases, and 14 bases lay between the germline ends. CDR3 nucleotides: TGTGCCAGCAGCCTCCGGGCCCGAAACAATCAGCCCCAGCATTTT. Encoded protein: CASSLRARNNQPQHF.

The chain links TRBV9 to TRBJ2-1; the D is unclear. Between the trimmed V and J ends, which lost 6 bases and 5 bases, there was a span of 15 bases. The V gene's germline CDR1 is SGDLS and CDR2 YYNGEE. This CDR3 region has 14 residues. CDR3 DNA sequence: TGTGCCAGCACCCTCCGGCAGACCAACAATGAGCAGTTCTTC. This gives the protein CASTLRQTNNEQFF.

V is TRBV30 and J is TRBJ2-5; D gene uncertain. Germline CDR1 reads GTSNPN; CDR2 reads SVGIG (reference sequence). The CDR3 extends over 14 amino acids. Deletions cut 2 bases from V and 5 bases from J, with 15 bases between. The CDR3 DNA is TGTGCCTGGAGTCCTCGGCTCGGGCCGGAGACCCAGTACTTC. Translated: CAWSPRLGPETQYF.

This clone was recorded once. The CDR3 spells CASRPSQGIFYNEQFF. As DNA, the CDR3 is TGTGCCAGCAGACCCTCACAGGGTATCTTTTACAATGAGCAGTTCTTC. The genes are TRBV7-8 and TRBJ2-1; weak D call: TRBD1 (6 bases). V was clipped by 6 bases and J by 4 bases, with 19 bases between them. Germline lookup yields CDR1 SGHVS and CDR2 FQNEAQ. CDR3 length: 16 amino acids.

This rearrangement joins TRBV7-4 to TRBJ1-5, with a possible D match to TRBD1 (6 bases). V lost 5 bases to trimming and J lost 5 bases, with 19 bases between them. The CDR3 extends over 16 amino acids. Per germline, CDR1 SGHVT and CDR2 SQSDAQ. The chain's CDR3 is CASSPDSTVLYQPQHF. The CDR3 DNA reads as TGTGCCAGCAGCCCGGACAGTACTGTGCTTTATCAGCCCCAGCATTTT.

The chain's CDR3 is CASSRGHGAQETQYF. The CDR3, as DNA: TGTGCCAGCAGCCGAGGTCACGGGGCCCAAGAGACCCAGTACTTC. The rearrangement links TRBV7-6 to TRBJ2-5; the D gene could be TRBD1 or TRBD2 (5 bases each). This CDR3 has 15 residues. The ends were cut back, 5 bases at V and 1 base at J, with 14 bases in the middle. CDR1 SGHVS and CDR2 FNYEAQ come from the germline V gene.

J is TRBJ2-5 and V is TRBV9; D uncertain. V lost 0 bases, J lost 5 bases, and 14 bases lay in between. This CDR3 is 15 amino acids long. Germline values: CDR1 SGDLS, CDR2 YYNGEE. The CDR3 loop reads CASSVGVGLGETQYF. CDR3 nucleotide sequence: TGTGCCAGCAGCGTAGGAGTGGGTCTGGGGGAGACCCAGTACTTC. Full variable domain (missing parts from reference TRBV9 and TRBJ2-5): DSGVTQTPKHLITATGQRVTLRCSPRSGDLSVYWYQQSLDQGLQFLIQYYNGEERAKGNILERFSAQQFPDLHSELNLSSLELGDSALYFCASSVGVGLGETQYFGPGTRLLVL.

This clone was seen a handful of times. This chain uses TRBV18 with TRBJ1-5, with no clear D. The CDR3 runs 18 residues. Between the trimmed V and J ends, which lost 4 bases and 2 bases, there was a span of 21 bases. Germline CDR1 and CDR2: KGHSH and LQKENI. The CDR3 spells CASSLLGYTDQRNQPQHF. Written as DNA, the CDR3 is TGTGCCAGCTCACTTCTAGGGTACACAGATCAGCGCAATCAGCCCCAGCATTTT.